Detailed here is one TCR beta chain. For every subset, genomic DNA was evenly distributed across several immunoSEQ plates. Measured with immunoSEQ multiplex PCR; TCRdb has only the in-frame clones, and not every one. The sample records over a million clones, around 95% being singletons. This record belongs to a study of shared clonotypes between healthy human individuals. On the study more broadly: Samples came from a couple of female and a few male donors aged 18 to 49.

Trimming shortened V by 4 bases and J by 4 bases, and 7 bases separated the two germline ends. Germline CDR1 is DFQATT and CDR2 is SNEGSKA (reference sequence). The CDR3 runs to 11 residues. This TCR derives from a man aged 25 to 40 in good health. Sequenced sample: naive CD4+ T cells sorted from blood. Subset given: CD45RA+ positively selected. This chain uses TRBV20-1 with TRBJ2-5; D is unclear. The DNA for the CDR3 is TGCAGTGCTAATTCCCGAGAGACCCAGTACTTC. This encodes CSANSRETQYF.